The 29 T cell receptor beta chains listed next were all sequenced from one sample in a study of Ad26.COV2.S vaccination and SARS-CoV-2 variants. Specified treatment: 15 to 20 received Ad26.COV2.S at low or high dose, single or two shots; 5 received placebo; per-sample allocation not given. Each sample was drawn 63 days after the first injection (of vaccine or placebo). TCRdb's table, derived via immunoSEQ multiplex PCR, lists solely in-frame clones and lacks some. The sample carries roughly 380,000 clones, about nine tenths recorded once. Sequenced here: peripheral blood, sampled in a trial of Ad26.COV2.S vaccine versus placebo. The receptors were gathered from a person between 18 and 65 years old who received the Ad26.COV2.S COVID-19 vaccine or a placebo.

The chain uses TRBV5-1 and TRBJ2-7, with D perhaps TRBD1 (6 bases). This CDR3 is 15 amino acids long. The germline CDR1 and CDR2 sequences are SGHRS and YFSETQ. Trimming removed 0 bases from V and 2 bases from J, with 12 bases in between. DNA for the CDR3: TGCGCCAGCAGCTTGGCAACAGGGATTCCCTACGAGCAGTACTTC. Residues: CASSLATGIPYEQYF.

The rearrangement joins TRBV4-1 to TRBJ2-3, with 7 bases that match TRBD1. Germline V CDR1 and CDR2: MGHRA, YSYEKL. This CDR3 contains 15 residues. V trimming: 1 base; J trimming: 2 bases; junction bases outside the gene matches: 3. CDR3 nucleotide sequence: TGCGCCAGCAGCCAAGGACAGGGTTCCACAGATACGCAGTATTTT. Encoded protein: CASSQGQGSTDTQYF.

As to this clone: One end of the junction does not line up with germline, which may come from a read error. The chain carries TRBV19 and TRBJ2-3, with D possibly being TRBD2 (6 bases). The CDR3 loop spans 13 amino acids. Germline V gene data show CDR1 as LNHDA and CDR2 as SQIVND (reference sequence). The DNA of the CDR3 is TGCTCTTCTCGGGGTGGGGGGACAGATACGCAGTATTTT. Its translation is CSSRGGGTDTQYF.

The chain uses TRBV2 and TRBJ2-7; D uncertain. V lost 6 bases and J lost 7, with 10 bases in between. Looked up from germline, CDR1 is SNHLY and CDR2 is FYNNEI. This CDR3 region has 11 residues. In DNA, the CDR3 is TGTGCCAGCAGGCACCTTGAAGAGCAGTACTTC. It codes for CASRHLEEQYF.

In DNA, the CDR3 is TGTGCCACCAGCCGCTCCAGGGGGCGGACTGAAGCTTTCTTT. Protein sequence: CATSRSRGRTEAFF. The chain carries TRBV15 and TRBJ1-1; 8 positions agree with TRBD1. The CDR3 totals 14 residues. Per the germline V gene, CDR1 is LNHNV and CDR2 is YYDKDF (reference sequence). After removal of 5 bases from V and 5 bases from J, the junction contained 7 bases not matched to a gene.

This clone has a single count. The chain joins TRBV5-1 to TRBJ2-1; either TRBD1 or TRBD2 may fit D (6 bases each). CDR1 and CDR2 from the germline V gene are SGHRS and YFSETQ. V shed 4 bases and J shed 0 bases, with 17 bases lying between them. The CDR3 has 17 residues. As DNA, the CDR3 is TGCGCCAGCAGCCCGGGGGCAGGGGACCGCTCCTACAATGAGCAGTTCTTC. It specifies CASSPGAGDRSYNEQFF.

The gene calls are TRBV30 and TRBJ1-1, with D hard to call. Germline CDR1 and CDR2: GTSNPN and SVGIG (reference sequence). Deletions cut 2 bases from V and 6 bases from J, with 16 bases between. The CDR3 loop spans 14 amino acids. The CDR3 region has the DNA TGTGCCTGGAGTACATGGACTAGTTCCCCTGAAGCTTTCTTT. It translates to CAWSTWTSSPEAFF.

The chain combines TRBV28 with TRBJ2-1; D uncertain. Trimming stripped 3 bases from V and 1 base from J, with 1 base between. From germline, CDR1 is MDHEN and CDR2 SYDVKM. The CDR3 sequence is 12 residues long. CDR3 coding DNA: TGTGCCAGCAGTTTTTCCTACAATGAGCAGTTCTTC. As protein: CASSFSYNEQFF.

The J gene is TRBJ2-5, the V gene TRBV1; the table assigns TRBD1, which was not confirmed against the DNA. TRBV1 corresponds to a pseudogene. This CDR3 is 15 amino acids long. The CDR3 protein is CTSSQDGQIQETQYF. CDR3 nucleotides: TGCACCAGCAGCCAGGATGGACAGATTCAAGAGACCCAGTACTTC.

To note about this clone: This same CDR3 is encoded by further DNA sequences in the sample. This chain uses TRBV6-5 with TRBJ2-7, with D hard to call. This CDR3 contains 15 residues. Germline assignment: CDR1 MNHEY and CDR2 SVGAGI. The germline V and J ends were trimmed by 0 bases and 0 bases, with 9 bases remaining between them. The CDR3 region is CASSYSTGSSYEQYF. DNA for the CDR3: TGTGCCAGCAGTTACTCGACCGGCAGCTCCTACGAGCAGTACTTC.

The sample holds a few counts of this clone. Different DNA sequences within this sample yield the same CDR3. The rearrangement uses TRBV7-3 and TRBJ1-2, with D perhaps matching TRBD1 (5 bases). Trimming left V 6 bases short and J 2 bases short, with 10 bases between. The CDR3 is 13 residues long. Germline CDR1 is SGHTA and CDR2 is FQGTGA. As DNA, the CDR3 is TGTGCCAGCAGTCTTCAGGGAAACTATGGCTACACCTTC. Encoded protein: CASSLQGNYGYTF. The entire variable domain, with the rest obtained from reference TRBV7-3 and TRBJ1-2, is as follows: GAGVSQTPSNKVTEKGKYVELRCDPISGHTALYWYRQSLGQGPEFLIYFQGTGAADDSGLPNDRFFAVRPEGSVSTLKIQRTERGDSAVYLCASSLQGNYGYTFGSGTRLTVV.

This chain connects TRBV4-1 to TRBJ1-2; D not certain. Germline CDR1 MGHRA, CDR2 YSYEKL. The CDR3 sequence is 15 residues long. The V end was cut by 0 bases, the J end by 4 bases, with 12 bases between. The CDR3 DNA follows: TGCGCCAGCAGCCAAGAATTAGCTCTTGTCTATGGCTACACCTTC. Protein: CASSQELALVYGYTF.

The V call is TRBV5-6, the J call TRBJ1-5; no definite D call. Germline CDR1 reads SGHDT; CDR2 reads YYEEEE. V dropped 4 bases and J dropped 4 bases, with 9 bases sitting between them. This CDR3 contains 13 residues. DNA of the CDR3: TGTGCCAGCAGCCGGTCTTCTAATCAGCCCCAGCATTTT. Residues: CASSRSSNQPQHF.

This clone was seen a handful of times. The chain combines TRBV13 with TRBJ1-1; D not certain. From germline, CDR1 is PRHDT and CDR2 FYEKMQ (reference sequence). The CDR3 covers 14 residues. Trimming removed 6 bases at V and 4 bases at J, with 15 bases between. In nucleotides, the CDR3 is TGTGCCAGCAGTCCTGGTTCGGAGGGCACTGAAGCTTTCTTT. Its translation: CASSPGSEGTEAFF.

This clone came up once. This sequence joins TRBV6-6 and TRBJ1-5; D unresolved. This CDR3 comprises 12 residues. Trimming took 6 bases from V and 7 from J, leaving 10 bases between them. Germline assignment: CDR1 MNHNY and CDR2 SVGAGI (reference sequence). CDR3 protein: CASSRSEQPQHF. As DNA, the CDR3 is TGTGCCAGCAGCCGATCGGAACAGCCCCAGCATTTT.

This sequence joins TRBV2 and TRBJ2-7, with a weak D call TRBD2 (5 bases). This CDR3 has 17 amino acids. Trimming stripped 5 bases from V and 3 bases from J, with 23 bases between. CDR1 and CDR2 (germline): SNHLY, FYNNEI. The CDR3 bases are TGTGCCAGCAGTATCATTCAATGGGAGATTCTGGGCTACGAGCAGTACTTC. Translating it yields CASSIIQWEILGYEQYF.

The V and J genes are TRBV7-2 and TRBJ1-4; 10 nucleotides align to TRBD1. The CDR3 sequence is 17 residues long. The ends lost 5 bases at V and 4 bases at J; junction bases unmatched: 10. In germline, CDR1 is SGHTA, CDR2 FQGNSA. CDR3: CASSPRQGARNNEKLFF. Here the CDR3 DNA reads TGTGCCAGCAGCCCGAGACAGGGGGCGCGTAATAATGAAAAACTGTTTTTT.

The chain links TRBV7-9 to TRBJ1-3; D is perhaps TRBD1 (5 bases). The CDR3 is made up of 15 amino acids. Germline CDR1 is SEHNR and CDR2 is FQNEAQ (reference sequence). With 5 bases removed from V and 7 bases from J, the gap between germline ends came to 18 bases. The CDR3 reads CASSPTAALGNTIYF. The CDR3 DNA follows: TGTGCCAGCAGCCCGACAGCAGCTCTGGGGAACACCATATATTTT.

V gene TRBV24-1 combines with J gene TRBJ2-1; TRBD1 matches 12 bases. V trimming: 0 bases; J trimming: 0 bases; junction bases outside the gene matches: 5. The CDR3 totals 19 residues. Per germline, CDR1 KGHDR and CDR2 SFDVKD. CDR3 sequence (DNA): TGTGCCACCAGTGATTTGTGGGACAGGGGGCGGGCCTCCTACAATGAGCAGTTCTTC. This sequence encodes CATSDLWDRGRASYNEQFF.

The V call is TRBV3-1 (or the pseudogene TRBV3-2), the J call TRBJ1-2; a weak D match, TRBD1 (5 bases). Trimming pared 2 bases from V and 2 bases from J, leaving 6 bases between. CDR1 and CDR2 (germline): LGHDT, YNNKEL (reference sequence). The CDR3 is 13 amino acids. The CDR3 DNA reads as TGTGCCAGCAGCCAAAGGGGAAACTATGGCTACACCTTC. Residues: CASSQRGNYGYTF.

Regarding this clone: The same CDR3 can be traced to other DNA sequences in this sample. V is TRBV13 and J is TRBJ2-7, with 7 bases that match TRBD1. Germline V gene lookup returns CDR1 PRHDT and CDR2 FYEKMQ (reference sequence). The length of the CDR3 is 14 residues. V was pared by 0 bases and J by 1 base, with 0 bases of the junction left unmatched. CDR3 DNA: TGTGCCAGCAGCTTAGGGGGACAGTCCTACGAGCAGTACTTC. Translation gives CASSLGGQSYEQYF.

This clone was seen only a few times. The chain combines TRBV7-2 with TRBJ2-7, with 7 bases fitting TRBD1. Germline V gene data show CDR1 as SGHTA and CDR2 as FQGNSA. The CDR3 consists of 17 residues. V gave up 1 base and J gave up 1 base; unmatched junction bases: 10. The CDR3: CASSLGLAGGESYEQYF. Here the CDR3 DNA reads TGTGCCAGCAGCTTAGGTTTGGCAGGGGGAGAATCCTACGAGCAGTACTTC.

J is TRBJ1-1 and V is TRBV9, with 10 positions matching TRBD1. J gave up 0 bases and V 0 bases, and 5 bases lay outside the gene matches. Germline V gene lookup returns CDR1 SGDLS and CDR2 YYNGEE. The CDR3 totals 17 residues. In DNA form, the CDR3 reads TGTGCCAGCAGCGTAGCGGACAGGGGGGTGATGAACACTGAAGCTTTCTTT. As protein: CASSVADRGVMNTEAFF.

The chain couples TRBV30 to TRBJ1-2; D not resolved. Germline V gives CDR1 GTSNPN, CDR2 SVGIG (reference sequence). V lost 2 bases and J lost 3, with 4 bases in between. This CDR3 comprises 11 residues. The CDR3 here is CAWSLHYGYTF. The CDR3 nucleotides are TGTGCCTGGAGTTTACACTATGGCTACACCTTC. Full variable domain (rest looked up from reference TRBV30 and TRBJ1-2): SQTIHQWPATLVQPVGSPLSLECTVEGTSNPNLYWYRQAAGRGLQLLFYSVGIGQISSEVPQNLSASRPQDRQFILSSKKLLLSDSGFYLCAWSLHYGYTFGSGTRLTVV.

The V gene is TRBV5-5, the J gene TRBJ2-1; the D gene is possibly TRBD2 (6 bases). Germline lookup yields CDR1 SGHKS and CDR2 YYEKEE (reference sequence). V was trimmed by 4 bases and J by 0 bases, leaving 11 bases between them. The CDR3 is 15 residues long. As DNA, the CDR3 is TGTGCCAGCAGCCCGGACTACAGCTCCTACAATGAGCAGTTCTTC. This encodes CASSPDYSSYNEQFF.

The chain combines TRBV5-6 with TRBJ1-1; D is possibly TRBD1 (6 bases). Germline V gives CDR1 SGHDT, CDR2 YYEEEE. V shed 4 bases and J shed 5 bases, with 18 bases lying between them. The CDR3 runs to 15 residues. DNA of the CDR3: TGTGCCAGCAGCAATAGACGGGGGGCGCTTACTGAAGCTTTCTTT. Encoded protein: CASSNRRGALTEAFF.

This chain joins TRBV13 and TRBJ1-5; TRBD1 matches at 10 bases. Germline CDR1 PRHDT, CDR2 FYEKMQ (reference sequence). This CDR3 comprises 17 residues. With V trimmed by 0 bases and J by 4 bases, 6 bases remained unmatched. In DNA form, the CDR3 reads TGTGCCAGCAGCTTAGGCGGACAGGGGGTCCTTAATCAGCCCCAGCATTTT. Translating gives CASSLGGQGVLNQPQHF.

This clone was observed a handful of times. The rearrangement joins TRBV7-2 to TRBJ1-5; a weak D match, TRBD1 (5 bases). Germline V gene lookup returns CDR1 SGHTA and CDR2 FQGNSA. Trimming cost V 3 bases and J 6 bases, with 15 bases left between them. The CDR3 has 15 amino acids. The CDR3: CASSLEGNVGQPQHF. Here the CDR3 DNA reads TGTGCCAGCAGCTTGGAGGGGAATGTAGGTCAGCCCCAGCATTTT.

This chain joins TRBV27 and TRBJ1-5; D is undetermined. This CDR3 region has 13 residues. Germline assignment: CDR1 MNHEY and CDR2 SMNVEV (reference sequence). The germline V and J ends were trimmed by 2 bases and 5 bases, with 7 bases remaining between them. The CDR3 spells CASSLREDQPQHF. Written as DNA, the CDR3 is TGTGCCAGCAGTTTACGGGAGGATCAGCCCCAGCATTTT.